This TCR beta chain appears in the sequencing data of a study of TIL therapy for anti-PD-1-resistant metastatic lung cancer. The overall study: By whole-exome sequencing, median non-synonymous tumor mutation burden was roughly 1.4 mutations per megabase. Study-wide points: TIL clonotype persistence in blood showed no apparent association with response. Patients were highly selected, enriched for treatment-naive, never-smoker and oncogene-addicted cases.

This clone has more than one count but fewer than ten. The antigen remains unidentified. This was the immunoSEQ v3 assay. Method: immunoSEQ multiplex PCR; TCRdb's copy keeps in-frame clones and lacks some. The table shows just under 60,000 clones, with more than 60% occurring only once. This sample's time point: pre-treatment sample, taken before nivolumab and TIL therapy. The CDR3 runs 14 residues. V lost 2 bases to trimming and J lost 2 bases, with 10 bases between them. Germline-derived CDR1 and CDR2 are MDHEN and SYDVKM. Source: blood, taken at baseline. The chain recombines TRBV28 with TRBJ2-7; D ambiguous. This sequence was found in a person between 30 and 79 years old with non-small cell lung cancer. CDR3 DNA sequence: TGTGCCAGCAGTTTAGGGCAGGCCCCCTACGAGCAGTACTTC. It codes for CASSLGQAPYEQYF. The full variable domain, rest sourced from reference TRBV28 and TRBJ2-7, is DVKVTQSSRYLVKRTGEKVFLECVQDMDHENMFWYRQDPGLGLRLIYFSYDVKMKEKGDIPEGYSVSREKKERFSLILESASTNQTSMYLCASSLGQAPYEQYFGPGTRLTVT.